Listed below are T cell receptor beta chains from one sample, sequenced in a study of T-cell reconstitution after alpha-beta-depleted transplantation in children. A single record per CDR3 protein comes from TCRdb applying MiXCR to the PCR reads. The repertoire has 15,000 to 20,000 distinct CDR3 sequences, 9.5% to 15% of them found once; the top ten carry approximately 70%. The material was PBMCs, mostly from graft donor cells, obtained 180 days after TCRalphabeta/CD19-depleted stem cell transplant. These receptor sequences come from a boy under three years old who had a stem cell transplant for Wiskott-Aldrich syndrome, so the T cells may come from the graft donor. Both conserved end residues are part of each CDR3. Each record gives: J gene, clone size, V gene, CDR3 protein. Clone size is given for some rows only: seen once, a few or many times, or a class if the clone is expanded.

J gene: TRBJ2-5; clone size: few; V gene: TRBV10-3; CDR3 protein: CAIQEGEKETQYF
J gene: TRBJ1-5; clone size: .; V gene: TRBV24-1; CDR3 protein: CATSGAGEQPQHF
J gene: TRBJ2-7; clone size: .; V gene: TRBV5-6; CDR3 protein: CAMGPRTGCYEQYF
J gene: TRBJ2-7; clone size: many; V gene: TRBV6-1; CDR3 protein: CASRERQGAISYEQYF
J gene: TRBJ2-3; clone size: large; V gene: TRBV7-8; CDR3 protein: CASSLDLGDTQYF
J gene: TRBJ2-1; clone size: many; V gene: TRBV28; CDR3 protein: CASSLAGADNEQFF
J gene: TRBJ2-5; clone size: .; V gene: TRBV9; CDR3 protein: CASSVRGGEQETQYF
J gene: TRBJ2-2; clone size: many; V gene: TRBV24-1; CDR3 protein: CATSDFWDGTGELFF
J gene: TRBJ2-7; clone size: few; V gene: TRBV12-3/TRBV12-4; CDR3 protein: CASSFTGGRATIYEQYF
J gene: TRBJ2-3; clone size: many; V gene: TRBV5-1; CDR3 protein: CASSLGLRDTQYF
J gene: TRBJ2-1; clone size: many; V gene: TRBV3-1; CDR3 protein: CASSQVGTSAYNEQFF
J gene: TRBJ2-5; clone size: few; V gene: TRBV20-1; CDR3 protein: CSARPQETQYF
J gene: TRBJ2-2; clone size: few; V gene: TRBV3-1; CDR3 protein: CASSQGRRTNTGELFF
J gene: TRBJ1-4; clone size: .; V gene: TRBV4-1; CDR3 protein: CASSQEKLFF
J gene: TRBJ2-5; clone size: many; V gene: TRBV3-1; CDR3 protein: CASSLNFPRETQYF
J gene: TRBJ2-1; clone size: few; V gene: TRBV7-9; CDR3 protein: CASSLVGQPYNEQFF
J gene: TRBJ2-2; clone size: .; V gene: TRBV21-1; CDR3 protein: CASSTSGRDPGELFF
J gene: TRBJ1-1; clone size: many; V gene: TRBV28; CDR3 protein: CASSLTTEAFF
J gene: TRBJ1-1; clone size: many; V gene: TRBV5-1; CDR3 protein: CASRGLPGQGYTEAFF
J gene: TRBJ1-1; clone size: many; V gene: TRBV20-1; CDR3 protein: CSARGNTEAFF
J gene: TRBJ1-5; clone size: many; V gene: TRBV6-2/TRBV6-3; CDR3 protein: CASTVQRDQPQHF
J gene: TRBJ2-7; clone size: few; V gene: TRBV4-3; CDR3 protein: CASSQDSRGNYEQYF
J gene: TRBJ2-5; clone size: .; V gene: TRBV20-1; CDR3 protein: CSVFRETQYF
J gene: TRBJ2-3; clone size: many; V gene: TRBV11-2; CDR3 protein: CASSLTGNTDTQYF
J gene: TRBJ2-1; clone size: many; V gene: TRBV7-2; CDR3 protein: CASSSPRGGDFYNEQFF
J gene: TRBJ1-5; clone size: many; V gene: TRBV27; CDR3 protein: CASSLYAPEGTKRGNQPQHF
J gene: TRBJ2-5; clone size: .; V gene: TRBV30; CDR3 protein: CASQGWETQYF
J gene: TRBJ2-2; clone size: few; V gene: TRBV24-1; CDR3 protein: CATSDLKGGQGALLNTGELFF
J gene: TRBJ2-1; clone size: .; V gene: TRBV10-2; CDR3 protein: CASQGQGLMNEQFF
J gene: TRBJ1-2; clone size: many; V gene: TRBV7-9; CDR3 protein: CASSLRVRMRANYGYTF
J gene: TRBJ1-4; clone size: many; V gene: TRBV6-1; CDR3 protein: CASSHPSGGAEKLFF
J gene: TRBJ2-3; clone size: many; V gene: TRBV27; CDR3 protein: CASSSHRGFDTDTQYF
J gene: TRBJ1-1; clone size: many; V gene: TRBV7-6; CDR3 protein: CASSLVGGAEAFF
J gene: TRBJ1-1; clone size: many; V gene: TRBV27; CDR3 protein: CASREYREVGEAFF
J gene: TRBJ2-7; clone size: many; V gene: TRBV13; CDR3 protein: CASSFYSGTGTYEQYF
J gene: TRBJ1-2; clone size: many; V gene: TRBV7-2; CDR3 protein: CASSLEDSNYGYTF
J gene: TRBJ2-7; clone size: many; V gene: TRBV7-9; CDR3 protein: CASSYKDRGTYEQYF
J gene: TRBJ2-6; clone size: once; V gene: TRBV22-1; CDR3 protein: CGQGIVFGANVLTF
J gene: TRBJ1-3; clone size: many; V gene: TRBV28; CDR3 protein: CASSMTGTRGGNTIYF